This T cell receptor beta chain was observed in a study of identical twins. Trimming took 5 bases from V and 0 from J, leaving 16 bases between them. The CDR3 covers 16 residues. A few counts support this clonotype. One entry per CDR3 protein, called by TCRdb with MiXCR from the 5' RACE reads. The data contain hundreds of thousands of distinct CDR3 sequences, 24% of them singletons. These sequences were also reported in another study, on T cells expressing NK-cell markers. That source notes: Sorting in several experiments was restricted by an anti-gamma-delta TCR antibody to alpha-beta TCR T cells.

This chain connects TRBV12-3 or TRBV12-4 to TRBJ1-1; a possible D gene is TRBD1 (5 bases). The sequencing input was CD4+ T cells sorted from blood. The receptor's source is a woman under 30 in good health. DNA of the CDR3: TGTGCCAGCAGTCCGCTGGGTGGGGGATTGAACACTGAAGCTTTCTTT. Protein sequence: CASSPLGGGLNTEAFF.